Presented here are 5 T cell receptor beta chains from one specimen sequenced in a study of T cell changes during pregnancy in multiple sclerosis. Using immunoSEQ multiplex PCR, the repertoire was profiled, and TCRdb retains in-frame clones only, with some absent. The sample has 20,000 to 25,000 clones; more than 75% are singletons. The specimen comprised CD8+ T cells from peripheral blood mononuclear cells, sampled before pregnancy. These receptors originate from a female donor with multiple sclerosis, enrolled in a pregnancy study.

The rearrangement joins TRBV15 to TRBJ1-3; D gene unclear. The CDR3 contains 16 residues. The germline V gene has CDR1 LNHNV and CDR2 YYDKDF (reference sequence). V was shortened by 0 bases and J by 0 bases, with 9 bases between the two germline ends. The DNA of the CDR3 is TGTGCCACCAGCAGAGATTTTCTTCGCTCTGGAAACACCATATATTTT. Its translation: CATSRDFLRSGNTIYF.

This clone is large within its sample. The sample has other DNA sequences that encode this CDR3 too. This chain links TRBV4-1 with TRBJ1-5; 7 bases align to TRBD1. Germline CDR1 MGHRA, CDR2 YSYEKL. J lost 7 bases, V lost 2 bases, and 8 bases had no gene match. The CDR3 consists of 15 residues. DNA of the CDR3: TGCGCCAGCAGCCAAACCAGACAGGGTGGACAGCCCCAGCATTTT. Protein product: CASSQTRQGGQPQHF.

This rearrangement joins TRBV4-2 to TRBJ2-1; 11 positions match TRBD2. V lost 1 base, J lost 1 base, and 0 bases stayed unmatched. Per germline, CDR1 LGHNA and CDR2 YNFKEQ. CDR3 size: 16 residues. CDR3 DNA: TGTGCCAGCAGCCAAGGGACTAGCGGGTCCTACAATGAGCAGTTCTTC. This codes for CASSQGTSGSYNEQFF.

V is TRBV4-1 and J is TRBJ2-7; tentative D call: TRBD2 (6 bases). Germline V gene data show CDR1 as MGHRA and CDR2 as YSYEKL. V was clipped by 5 bases and J by 1 base, with 21 bases between them. This CDR3 contains 17 residues. CDR3 DNA: TGCGCCAGCAGCGGTAGACACGGGAGCCAGGGTTCCTACGAGCAGTACTTC. Translating it yields CASSGRHGSQGSYEQYF.

The chain is built from TRBV27 and TRBJ1-2; D may be TRBD1 (6 bases). V lost 3 bases to trimming and J lost 3 bases, with 11 bases between them. Germline V gene lookup returns CDR1 MNHEY and CDR2 SMNVEV (reference sequence). The CDR3 is 14 residues long. The CDR3 is CASSFTGTHYGYTF. The CDR3 region has the DNA TGTGCCAGCAGTTTCACCGGGACACACTATGGCTACACCTTC.